A single TCR beta chain is shown here with its context. Its specificity is not known. TCRdb reanalyzed the 5' RACE reads and collapses them to one entry per CDR3 protein, without DNA. The sample table sets out 400,000 to 450,000 distinct CDR3 sequences. These data belong to a study of T cells expressing NK-cell markers. Study outcomes and limitations: Six or seven donors had dominant NKG2C+ clonotypes that comprised about 1.0-7.5% of their CD8+ T cells.

There are 17 residues in the CDR3. The germline V gene encodes CDR1 DFQATT and CDR2 SNEGSKA (reference sequence). Sequencing was done on a sample of blood T cells: a sorted CD56 or NKG2C T cell subset, CD4+ or CD8+ T cells, or bulk PBMC T cells (not recorded which). The rearrangement links TRBV20-1 to TRBJ2-1; TCRdb gives TRBD2 as the D gene, but with no DNA this cannot be confirmed. The TCR originated in a woman between 18 and 69 years old in good health. The CDR3 loop reads CSARSRLALSSYNEQFF.